The 32 T cell receptor beta chains given below trace back to one sample, sequenced in a study of blood T cells in healthy people across ages. With a J-beta primer mix and a sample-barcoded 5' primer, a second PCR ran about 7 to 11 cycles. TCRdb processed the 5' RACE reads anew with MiXCR; each CDR3 protein has one entry. The sample includes about 1.1 million distinct CDR3 sequences, approximately 38% of them seen just once. Sequenced material: blood. The source of these receptors is a man aged 18 to 29 in good health.

The chain combines TRBV27 with TRBJ1-2; D unresolved. Germline-derived CDR1 and CDR2 are MNHEY and SMNVEV (reference sequence). The length of the CDR3 is 17 residues. Trimming shortened V by 5 bases and J by 6 bases, and 25 bases separated the two germline ends. CDR3 sequence reads: CASSRASTNPDLHGYTF. CDR3 nucleotide sequence: TGTGCCAGCAGTCGGGCTTCGACCAACCCGGACTTACATGGCTACACCTTC.

The rearrangement uses TRBV6-5 and TRBJ2-1; D unresolved. V dropped 0 bases and J dropped 9 bases, with 6 bases sitting between them. Germline assignment: CDR1 MNHEY and CDR2 SVGAGI. The CDR3 covers 12 residues. In nucleotides, the CDR3 is TGTGCCAGCAGTTACTCGACGGGTGAGCAGTTCTTC. It translates to CASSYSTGEQFF.

The chain carries TRBV12-3 or TRBV12-4 and TRBJ2-2; D may be TRBD1 (5 bases). This CDR3 has 16 amino acids. Trimming shortened V by 2 bases and J by 5 bases, and 15 bases separated the two germline ends. CDR3 bases: TGTGCCAGCAGTTTATTCTTGCAGGGTTTTACCGGGGAGCTGTTTTTT. This codes for CASSLFLQGFTGELFF.

The rearrangement links TRBV4-2 to TRBJ2-5; TRBD1 might be the D (5 bases). TRBJ2-1 matches the DNA end more closely, so the J call is doubtful. CDR3 length: 16 amino acids. Germline V CDR1 and CDR2: LGHNA, YNFKEQ. The CDR3: CASSQEGPGSKETQFF. The CDR3, as DNA: TGTGCCAGCAGCCAAGAAGGTCCAGGGTCGAAAGAGACCCAGTTCTTC.

V gene TRBV10-3 combines with J gene TRBJ1-1; tentative D call: TRBD1 (5 bases). In germline, CDR1 is ENHRY, CDR2 SYGVKD. V was pared by 3 bases and J by 3 bases, with 11 bases between. This CDR3 has 14 amino acids. Here the CDR3 reads CAISDSVGHTEAFF. In DNA form, the CDR3 reads TGTGCCATCAGTGACTCTGTGGGACACACTGAAGCTTTCTTT.

This clonotype was observed a few times. This chain joins TRBV6-1 and TRBJ1-1, with a weak D call TRBD1 (5 bases). The V gene's germline CDR1 is MNHNS and CDR2 SASEGT. The CDR3 is made up of 14 amino acids. Deletions cut 4 bases from V and 1 base from J, with 10 bases between. CDR3 in amino acids: CASSAPGQNTEAFF. CDR3 nucleotide sequence: TGTGCCAGCAGTGCCCCCGGACAGAACACTGAAGCTTTCTTT.

The rearrangement uses TRBV29-1 and TRBJ2-1; perhaps TRBD2 as D (6 bases). CDR1 is SQVTM and CDR2 is ANQGSEA in the germline V gene. The CDR3 runs 16 residues. Trimming shortened V by 0 bases and J by 7 bases, and 19 bases separated the two germline ends. CDR3 DNA sequence: TGCAGCGTTGAAGACCTCTTGGGCCGTGGAGGGAATGAGCAGTTCTTC. Amino acids: CSVEDLLGRGGNEQFF.

This clonotype was seen only a few times. The V call is TRBV12-3 or TRBV12-4, the J call TRBJ2-4; perhaps TRBD2 as D (6 bases). The V end lost 3 bases, the J end lost 3 bases, and 15 bases lay between the germline ends. This CDR3 is built from 16 residues. The CDR3 DNA reads as TGTGCCAGCAGTTTGGGCGGGGTTCGAGTCAAAAACATTCAGTACTTC. Amino acids: CASSLGGVRVKNIQYF.

Regarding this clonotype: The junction departs from the called germline gene at one end, perhaps through a read error. The rearrangement uses TRBV27 and TRBJ2-1; no reliable D call. Germline CDR1 MNHEY, CDR2 SMNVEV (reference sequence). The CDR3 loop spans 18 amino acids. CDR3 sequence (DNA): TGTGCCAGCGGTTTATCGAATGCTCCAACATCTCAATACAATGAGCAGTTCTTC. The encoded protein is CASGLSNAPTSQYNEQFF.

This clonotype appeared a few times. The chain carries TRBV5-1 and TRBJ2-3; D gene unclear. The CDR3 loop spans 16 amino acids. Germline lookup yields CDR1 SGHRS and CDR2 YFSETQ. V was trimmed by 5 bases and J by 0 bases, leaving 16 bases between them. In DNA form, the CDR3 reads TGCGCCAGCAGGAATGTGCCCTATTCTAGCACAGATACGCAGTATTTT. It codes for CASRNVPYSSTDTQYF.

This clonotype was counted a few times. J is TRBJ1-1 and V is TRBV9, with D possibly TRBD1 on 6 matching bases. V was pared by 4 bases and J by 11 bases, with 18 bases between. There are 13 residues in the CDR3. Germline CDR1 reads SGDLS; CDR2 reads YYNGEE. CDR3 protein: CASSPLTGPGAFF. Written as DNA, the CDR3 is TGTGCCAGCAGCCCGCTCACAGGGCCAGGGGCTTTCTTT.

Only a few counts were recorded for this clonotype. CDR3 amino acids: CASSSGRETEAFF. The CDR3 coding sequence is TGTGCCAGCAGCTCCGGGCGGGAGACTGAAGCTTTCTTT. This chain joins TRBV7-2 and TRBJ1-1; D ambiguous. The ends were cut back, 4 bases at V and 5 bases at J, with 11 bases in the middle. The germline V gene has CDR1 SGHTA and CDR2 FQGNSA. The CDR3 extends over 13 amino acids.

In the case of this clonotype: One junction end does not reproduce the germline sequence, and a read error may be involved. J is TRBJ2-3 and V is TRBV7-9; 8 bases line up with TRBD2. The CDR3 is made up of 16 amino acids. From germline, CDR1 is SEHNR and CDR2 FQNEAQ (reference sequence). The CDR3 DNA follows: TGCGCCAGCAGCTTAGAATATGGCGGGGGGTCAGATACGCAGTATTTT. Translating gives CASSLEYGGGSDTQYF.

The sample holds a few counts of this clonotype. The CDR3 here is CASISEGIYNEQFF. The CDR3 DNA is TGTGCCAGCATTTCGGAGGGGATCTACAATGAGCAGTTCTTC. The chain combines TRBV5-5 with TRBJ2-1, with D possibly matching TRBD2 (6 bases). Germline loops: CDR1 SGHKS, CDR2 YYEKEE (reference sequence). Trimming removed 6 bases from V and 3 bases from J, with 13 bases in between. The CDR3 runs to 14 residues.

The CDR3 loop is CASGREGVEAFF. The CDR3 DNA sequence: TGTGCTAGTGGCAGGGAAGGAGTTGAAGCTTTCTTT. The rearrangement links TRBV12-5 to TRBJ1-1, with D perhaps TRBD1 (5 bases). V was shortened by 6 bases and J by 7 bases, with 12 bases between the two germline ends. Germline V gene lookup returns CDR1 LGHNT and CDR2 FRNRAP. CDR3 length: 12 residues.

This chain links TRBV7-2 with TRBJ2-7, with D tentatively TRBD1 (6 bases). Trimming cost V 6 bases and J 1 base, with 13 bases left between them. The CDR3 is 14 amino acids. Germline V gives CDR1 SGHTA, CDR2 FQGNSA. The CDR3 spells CASSSDRTSYEQYF. The CDR3, as DNA: TGTGCCAGCAGTTCAGACAGGACTTCCTACGAGCAGTACTTC.

This clonotype was detected a few times. The V and J genes are TRBV7-2 and TRBJ2-1; weak D call: TRBD1 (5 bases). Trimming removed 5 bases at V and 5 bases at J, with 13 bases between. The length of the CDR3 is 14 residues. CDR1 is SGHTA and CDR2 is FQGNSA in the germline V gene. This chain's CDR3 is CASSVPDRDNEQFF. In DNA, the CDR3 is TGTGCCAGCAGCGTACCCGACAGAGACAATGAGCAGTTCTTC.

The genes are TRBV27 and TRBJ2-3; no definite D call. Looked up from germline, CDR1 is MNHEY and CDR2 is SMNVEV (reference sequence). V lost 9 bases, J lost 2 bases, and 15 bases lay in between. CDR3 size: 14 residues. The CDR3 DNA is TGTGCCAGTCTGGCCCGAGGACCCACAGATACGCAGTATTTT. This translates into CASLARGPTDTQYF.

In its sample, this clonotype was seen a few times. The chain couples TRBV5-4 to TRBJ1-6; D not resolved. Trimming stripped 0 bases from V and 7 bases from J, with 8 bases between. The CDR3 spans 14 residues. Germline V gives CDR1 SGHNT, CDR2 YYREEE (reference sequence). The CDR3 sequence: CASSLVASNSPLHF. The CDR3 bases are TGTGCCAGCAGCTTGGTCGCCTCGAATTCACCCCTCCACTTT.

The chain links TRBV9 to TRBJ1-2, with 8 bases lining up with TRBD1. Germline CDR1 and CDR2: SGDLS and YYNGEE. The CDR3 consists of 16 residues. The trim removed 3 bases at V and 5 bases at J, leaving 12 bases unmatched. The CDR3 DNA reads TGTGCCAGCAGCGGCCAACGGACAGGGAGTTTTTATGGCTACACCTTC. Amino acids: CASSGQRTGSFYGYTF.

The rearrangement joins TRBV20-1 to TRBJ2-3; 9 nucleotides align to TRBD2. The junction had 6 bases not matched to a gene; V was cut back by 5 bases and J by 3 bases. This CDR3 has 14 residues. CDR1 DFQATT and CDR2 SNEGSKA come from the germline V gene (reference sequence). The CDR3 bases are TGCAGTGCTCGCAGGACTAGCGAAACAGATACGCAGTATTTT. As protein: CSARRTSETDTQYF.

V usage is TRBV9 and J usage is TRBJ2-1, with D tentatively TRBD2 (6 bases). Looked up from germline, CDR1 is SGDLS and CDR2 is YYNGEE. Deletions cut 0 bases from V and 13 bases from J, with 11 bases between. The CDR3 loop spans 12 amino acids. Written as DNA, the CDR3 is TGTGCCAGCAGCGTAGATGGGGGGACCCAGTTCTTC. This translates into CASSVDGGTQFF.

The genes are TRBV20-1 and TRBJ1-5, with D possibly being TRBD1 (5 bases). The CDR3 has 13 amino acids. The V gene lost 4 bases and the J gene lost 7 bases, with 14 bases spanning the gap. Germline values: CDR1 DFQATT, CDR2 SNEGSKA (reference sequence). The CDR3 protein is CSATNRGYQPQHF. Written as DNA, the CDR3 is TGCAGTGCTACCAACCGGGGGTACCAGCCCCAGCATTTT.

The rearrangement joins TRBV12-3 or TRBV12-4 to TRBJ2-3; unclear D gene. V gave up 6 bases and J gave up 11 bases, with 18 bases separating them. This CDR3 region has 13 residues. CDR3 bases: TGTGCCAGCAGCCTCTTGGGTTCAGATGTGCAGTATTTT. Translation: CASSLLGSDVQYF.

The gene calls are TRBV5-5 and TRBJ2-1; the match to TRBD2 covers 11 bases. Trimming took 1 base from V and 2 from J; bases not matched to a gene: 11. Germline V gives CDR1 SGHKS, CDR2 YYEKEE (reference sequence). This CDR3 is 19 amino acids long. The CDR3 reads CASSLPTSGGAYPYNEQFF. Written as DNA, the CDR3 is TGTGCCAGCAGCTTGCCCACTAGCGGGGGAGCCTATCCCTACAATGAGCAGTTCTTC.

The V gene is TRBV20-1, the J gene TRBJ1-1, with D uncertain. Germline loops: CDR1 DFQATT, CDR2 SNEGSKA (reference sequence). V was cut by 4 bases and J by 1 base, with 10 bases left in between. CDR3 length: 13 residues. The CDR3 loop is CSATPRTNTEAFF. In nucleotides, the CDR3 is TGCAGTGCTACCCCGCGGACGAACACTGAAGCTTTCTTT.

This clonotype has only a few counts. The rearrangement joins TRBV24-1 to TRBJ1-5; TRBD1 matches 12 bases. Germline V lookup: CDR1 KGHDR, CDR2 SFDVKD. This CDR3 has 16 amino acids. J gave up 5 bases and V 4 bases, and 5 bases lay outside the gene matches. In nucleotides, the CDR3 is TGTGCCACCAGTGAGGGGGACAGGGGGCGTGATCAGCCCCAGCATTTT. It yields the protein CATSEGDRGRDQPQHF.

This clonotype appeared a few times. This chain uses TRBV7-9 with TRBJ2-3; D unclear. Germline CDR1 and CDR2: SEHNR and FQNEAQ (reference sequence). The CDR3 totals 16 residues. Deletions cut 8 bases from V and 0 bases from J, with 18 bases between. The CDR3 bases are TGTGCCAGCCGGACGCCAGGCTACTCTAGCACAGATACGCAGTATTTT. Translated: CASRTPGYSSTDTQYF.

The CDR3 sequence is CASILGTQETQYF. The CDR3 bases are TGTGCCAGCATATTGGGGACCCAAGAGACCCAGTACTTC. J is TRBJ2-5 and V is TRBV6-4; tentatively, D is TRBD1 or TRBD2 (5 bases each). The CDR3 contains 13 residues. Germline V gene sequence: CDR1 MRHNA, CDR2 SNTAGT. V lost 7 bases and J 1 base, leaving 10 bases between the germline ends.

V and J are TRBV19 and TRBJ2-1; the D gene is possibly TRBD2 (7 bases). Looked up from germline, CDR1 is LNHDA and CDR2 is SQIVND (reference sequence). The CDR3 has 15 residues. Trimming stripped 1 base from V and 6 bases from J, with 13 bases between. The CDR3 protein is CASSIVGGGLNEQFF. CDR3 coding DNA: TGTGCCAGTAGTATAGTAGGGGGGGGCCTCAATGAGCAGTTCTTC. Based on the CDR3 plus reference TRBV19 and TRBJ2-1, the full variable domain is DGGITQSPKYLFRKEGQNVTLSCEQNLNHDAMYWYRQDPGQGLRLIYYSQIVNDFQKGDIAEGYSVSREKKESFPLTVTSAQKNPTAFYLCASSIVGGGLNEQFFGPGTRLTVL.

This clonotype was picked up a small number of times. This sequence joins TRBV4-1 and TRBJ1-2; TRBD1 agrees at 7 bases. CDR1 and CDR2 (germline): MGHRA, YSYEKL. V lost 0 bases, J lost 2 bases, and 18 bases stayed unmatched. The CDR3 is 20 amino acids. CDR3 residues: CASSQERGRIMGLRNYGYTF. Written as DNA, the CDR3 is TGCGCCAGCAGCCAAGAGAGGGGGCGCATAATGGGCCTCAGAAACTATGGCTACACCTTC.

This chain uses TRBV2 with TRBJ2-5, with D maybe TRBD1 (6 bases). Per germline, CDR1 SNHLY and CDR2 FYNNEI. The germline V and J ends were trimmed by 8 bases and 11 bases, with 15 bases remaining between them. The CDR3 is 11 amino acids. CDR3 sequence: CASYRANEQYF. The CDR3 bases are TGTGCCAGCTACAGGGCCAATGAGCAGTACTTC.